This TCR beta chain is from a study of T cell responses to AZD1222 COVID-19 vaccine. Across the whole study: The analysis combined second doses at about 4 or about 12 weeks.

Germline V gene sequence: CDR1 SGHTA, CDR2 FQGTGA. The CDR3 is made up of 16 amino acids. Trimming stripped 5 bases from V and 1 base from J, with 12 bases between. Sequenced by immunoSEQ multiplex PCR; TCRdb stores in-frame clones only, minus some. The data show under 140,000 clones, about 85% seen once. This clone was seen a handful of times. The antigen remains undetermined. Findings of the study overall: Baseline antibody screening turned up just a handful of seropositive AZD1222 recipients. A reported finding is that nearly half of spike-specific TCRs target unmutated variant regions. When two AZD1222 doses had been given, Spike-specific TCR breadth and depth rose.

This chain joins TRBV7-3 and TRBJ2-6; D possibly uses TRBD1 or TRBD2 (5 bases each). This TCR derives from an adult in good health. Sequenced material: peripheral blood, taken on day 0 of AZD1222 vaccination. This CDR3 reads CASSPEGLSGANVLTF. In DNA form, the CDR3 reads TGTGCCAGCAGCCCTGAGGGGCTTTCTGGGGCCAACGTCCTGACTTTC. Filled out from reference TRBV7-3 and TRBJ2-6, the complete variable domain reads GAGVSQTPSNKVTEKGKYVELRCDPISGHTALYWYRQSLGQGPEFLIYFQGTGAADDSGLPNDRFFAVRPEGSVSTLKIQRTERGDSAVYLCASSPEGLSGANVLTFGAGSRLTVL.